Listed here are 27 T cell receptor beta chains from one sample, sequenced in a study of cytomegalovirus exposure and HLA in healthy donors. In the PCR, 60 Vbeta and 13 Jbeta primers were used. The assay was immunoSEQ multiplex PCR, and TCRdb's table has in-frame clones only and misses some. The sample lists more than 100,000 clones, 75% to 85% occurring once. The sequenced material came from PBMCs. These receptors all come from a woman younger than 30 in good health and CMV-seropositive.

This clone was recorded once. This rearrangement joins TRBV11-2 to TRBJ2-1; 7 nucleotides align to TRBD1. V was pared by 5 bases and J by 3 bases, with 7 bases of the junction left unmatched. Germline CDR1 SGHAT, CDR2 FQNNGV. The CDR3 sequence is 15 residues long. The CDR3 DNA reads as TGTGCCAGCAGCATAAACAGGGGCCGCTACAATGAGCAGTTCTTC. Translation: CASSINRGRYNEQFF. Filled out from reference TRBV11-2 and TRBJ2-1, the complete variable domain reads EAGVAQSPRYKIIEKRQSVAFWCNPISGHATLYWYQQILGQGPKLLIQFQNNGVVDDSQLPKDRFSAERLKGVDSTLKIQPAKLEDSAVYLCASSINRGRYNEQFFGPGTRLTVL.

The CDR3, as DNA: TGTGCCAGCAGCCAGGGAACCGGGGAGCTGTTTTTT. Amino acids: CASSQGTGELFF. J is TRBJ2-2 and V is TRBV27, with D possibly TRBD1 on 5 matching bases. Germline CDR1 MNHEY, CDR2 SMNVEV (reference sequence). This CDR3 is 12 amino acids long. With 6 bases removed from V and 5 bases from J, the gap between germline ends came to 7 bases.

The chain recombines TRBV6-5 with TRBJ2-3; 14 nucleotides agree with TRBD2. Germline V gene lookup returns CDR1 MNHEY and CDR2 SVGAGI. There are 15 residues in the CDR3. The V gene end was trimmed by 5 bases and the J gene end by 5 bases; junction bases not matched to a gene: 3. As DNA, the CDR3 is TGTGCCAGCAGTCAAGGGACTAGCGGGGGAGATACGCAGTATTTT. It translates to CASSQGTSGGDTQYF.

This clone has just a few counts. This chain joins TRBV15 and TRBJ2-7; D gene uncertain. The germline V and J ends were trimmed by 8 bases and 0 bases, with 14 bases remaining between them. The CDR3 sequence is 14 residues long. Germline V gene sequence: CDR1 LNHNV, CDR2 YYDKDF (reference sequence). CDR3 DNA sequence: TGTGCCACCTACCAACCGGGTGACTCCTACGAGCAGTACTTC. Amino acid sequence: CATYQPGDSYEQYF.

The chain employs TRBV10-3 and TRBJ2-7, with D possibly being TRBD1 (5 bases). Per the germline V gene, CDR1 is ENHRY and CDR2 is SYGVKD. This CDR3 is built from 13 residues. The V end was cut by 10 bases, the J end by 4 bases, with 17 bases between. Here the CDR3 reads CATATQGEYEQYF. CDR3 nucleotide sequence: TGTGCCACCGCCACGCAAGGGGAATACGAGCAGTACTTC.

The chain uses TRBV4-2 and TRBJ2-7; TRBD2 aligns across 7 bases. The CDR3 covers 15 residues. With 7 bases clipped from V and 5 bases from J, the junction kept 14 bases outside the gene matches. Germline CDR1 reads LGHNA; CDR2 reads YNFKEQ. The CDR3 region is CASTRGAGDIHEQYF. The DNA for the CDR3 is TGTGCCAGCACCCGGGGTGCGGGAGATATCCACGAGCAGTACTTC.

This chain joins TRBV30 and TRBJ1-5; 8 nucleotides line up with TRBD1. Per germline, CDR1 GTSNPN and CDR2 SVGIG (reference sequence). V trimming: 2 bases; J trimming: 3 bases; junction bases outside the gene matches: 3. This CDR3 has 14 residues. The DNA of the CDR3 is TGTGCCTGGAGTCGGACAGGGCTCAATCAGCCCCAGCATTTT. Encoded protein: CAWSRTGLNQPQHF. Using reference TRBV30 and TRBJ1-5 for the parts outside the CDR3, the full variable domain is SQTIHQWPATLVQPVGSPLSLECTVEGTSNPNLYWYRQAAGRGLQLLFYSVGIGQISSEVPQNLSASRPQDRQFILSSKKLLLSDSGFYLCAWSRTGLNQPQHFGDGTRLSIL.

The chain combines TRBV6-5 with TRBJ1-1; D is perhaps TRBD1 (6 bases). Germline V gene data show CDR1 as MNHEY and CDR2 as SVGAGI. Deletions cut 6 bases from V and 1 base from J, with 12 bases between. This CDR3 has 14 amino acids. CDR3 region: CASSLGQPNTEAFF. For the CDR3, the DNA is TGTGCCAGCAGCCTTGGACAGCCGAACACTGAAGCTTTCTTT.

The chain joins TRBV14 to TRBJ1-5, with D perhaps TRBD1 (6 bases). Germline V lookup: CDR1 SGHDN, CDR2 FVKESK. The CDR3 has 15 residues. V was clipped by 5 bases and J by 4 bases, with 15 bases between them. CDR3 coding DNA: TGTGCCAGCAGCGCAAAGGGGGACCCAAATCAGCCCCAGCATTTT. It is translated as CASSAKGDPNQPQHF.

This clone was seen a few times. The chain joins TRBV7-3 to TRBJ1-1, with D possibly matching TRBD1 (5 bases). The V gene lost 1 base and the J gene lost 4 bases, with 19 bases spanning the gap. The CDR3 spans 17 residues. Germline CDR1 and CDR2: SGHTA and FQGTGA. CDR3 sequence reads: CASSLILEGVGSTEAFF. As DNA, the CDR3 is TGTGCCAGCAGCTTAATTCTCGAAGGGGTAGGGTCCACTGAAGCTTTCTTT.

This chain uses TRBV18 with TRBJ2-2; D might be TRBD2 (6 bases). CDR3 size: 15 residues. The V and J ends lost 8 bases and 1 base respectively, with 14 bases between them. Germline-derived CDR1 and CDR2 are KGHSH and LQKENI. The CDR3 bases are TGTGCCAGCGATGAGGCGGGGTTGAACACCGGGGAGCTGTTTTTT. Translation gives CASDEAGLNTGELFF.

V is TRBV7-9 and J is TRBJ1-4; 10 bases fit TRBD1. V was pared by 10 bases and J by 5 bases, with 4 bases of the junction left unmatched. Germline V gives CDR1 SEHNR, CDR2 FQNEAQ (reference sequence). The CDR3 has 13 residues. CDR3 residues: CAIPGQGNEKLFF. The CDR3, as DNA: TGTGCCATACCGGGACAGGGGAATGAAAAACTGTTTTTT.

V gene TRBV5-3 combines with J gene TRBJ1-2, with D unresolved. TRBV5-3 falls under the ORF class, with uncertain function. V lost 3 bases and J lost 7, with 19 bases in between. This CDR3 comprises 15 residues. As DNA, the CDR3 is TGTGCCAGAAGCTCGAATCGCGGCGGTTTAGGTGGCTACACCTTC. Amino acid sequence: CARSSNRGGLGGYTF.

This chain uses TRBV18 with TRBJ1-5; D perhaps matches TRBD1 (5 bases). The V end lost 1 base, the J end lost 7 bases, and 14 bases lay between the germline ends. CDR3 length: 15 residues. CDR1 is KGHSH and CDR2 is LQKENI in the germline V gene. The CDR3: CASSPQAAKGQPQHF. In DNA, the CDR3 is TGTGCCAGCTCACCACAGGCTGCCAAGGGGCAGCCCCAGCATTTT.

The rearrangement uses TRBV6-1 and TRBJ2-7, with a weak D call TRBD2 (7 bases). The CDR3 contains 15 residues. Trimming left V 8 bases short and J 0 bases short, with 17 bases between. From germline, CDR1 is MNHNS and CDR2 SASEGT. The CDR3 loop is CASGRGGQSSYEQYF. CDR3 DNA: TGTGCCAGCGGAAGGGGGGGACAAAGCTCCTACGAGCAGTACTTC.

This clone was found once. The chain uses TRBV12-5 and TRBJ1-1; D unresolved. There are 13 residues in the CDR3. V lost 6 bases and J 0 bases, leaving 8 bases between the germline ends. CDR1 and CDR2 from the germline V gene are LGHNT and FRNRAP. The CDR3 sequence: CASGRGVNTEAFF. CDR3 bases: TGTGCTAGTGGCCGAGGAGTGAACACTGAAGCTTTCTTT.

This CDR3 reads CASSLASGGNEQFF. CDR3 in DNA: TGCGCCAGCAGCTTGGCCTCAGGGGGCAATGAGCAGTTCTTC. The chain combines TRBV5-1 with TRBJ2-1; 7 nucleotides line up with TRBD1. Trimming at V came to 0 bases and at J to 6 bases, leaving 3 bases not matched to a gene. From germline, CDR1 is SGHRS and CDR2 YFSETQ. The CDR3 has 14 amino acids.

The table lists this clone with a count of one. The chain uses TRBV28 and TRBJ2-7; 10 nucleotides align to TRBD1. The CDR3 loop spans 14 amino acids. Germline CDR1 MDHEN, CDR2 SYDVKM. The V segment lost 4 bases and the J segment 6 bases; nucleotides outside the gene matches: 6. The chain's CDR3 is CASSSFRDRGEQYF. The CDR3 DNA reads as TGTGCCAGCAGTTCGTTCCGGGACAGGGGCGAGCAGTACTTC. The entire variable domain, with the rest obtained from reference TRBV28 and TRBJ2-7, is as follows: DVKVTQSSRYLVKRTGEKVFLECVQDMDHENMFWYRQDPGLGLRLIYFSYDVKMKEKGDIPEGYSVSREKKERFSLILESASTNQTSMYLCASSSFRDRGEQYFGPGTRLTVT.

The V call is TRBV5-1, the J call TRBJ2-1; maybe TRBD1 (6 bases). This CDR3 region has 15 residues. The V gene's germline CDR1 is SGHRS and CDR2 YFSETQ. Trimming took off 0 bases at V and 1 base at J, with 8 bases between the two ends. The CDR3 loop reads CASSLGGGSYNEQFF. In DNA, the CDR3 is TGCGCCAGCAGCTTGGGAGGGGGTTCCTACAATGAGCAGTTCTTC.

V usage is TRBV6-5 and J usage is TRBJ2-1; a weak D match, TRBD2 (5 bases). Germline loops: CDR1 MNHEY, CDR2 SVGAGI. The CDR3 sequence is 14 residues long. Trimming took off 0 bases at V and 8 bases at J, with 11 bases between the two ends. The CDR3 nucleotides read TGTGCCAGCAGTTACTCAGGCGGCGGGCATGAGCAGTTCTTC. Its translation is CASSYSGGGHEQFF.

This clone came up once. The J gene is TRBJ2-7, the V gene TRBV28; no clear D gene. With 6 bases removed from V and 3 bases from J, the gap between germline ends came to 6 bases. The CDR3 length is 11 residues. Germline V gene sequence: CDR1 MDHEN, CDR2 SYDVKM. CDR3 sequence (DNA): TGTGCCAGCAGCCCTAACTACGAGCAGTACTTC. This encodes CASSPNYEQYF. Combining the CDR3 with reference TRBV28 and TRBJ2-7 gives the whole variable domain DVKVTQSSRYLVKRTGEKVFLECVQDMDHENMFWYRQDPGLGLRLIYFSYDVKMKEKGDIPEGYSVSREKKERFSLILESASTNQTSMYLCASSPNYEQYFGPGTRLTVT.

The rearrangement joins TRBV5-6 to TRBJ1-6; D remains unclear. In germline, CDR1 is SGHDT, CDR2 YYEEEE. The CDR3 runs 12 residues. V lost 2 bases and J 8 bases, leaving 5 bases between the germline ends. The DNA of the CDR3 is TGTGCCAGCAGCTTACGGGATTCACCCCTCCACTTT. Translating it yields CASSLRDSPLHF.

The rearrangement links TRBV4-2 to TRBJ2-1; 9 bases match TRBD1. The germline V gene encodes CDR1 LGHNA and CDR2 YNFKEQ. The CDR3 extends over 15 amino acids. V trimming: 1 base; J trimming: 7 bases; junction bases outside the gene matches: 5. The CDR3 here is CASSQGTGVENEQFF. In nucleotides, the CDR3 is TGTGCCAGCAGCCAAGGGACAGGGGTAGAAAATGAGCAGTTCTTC.

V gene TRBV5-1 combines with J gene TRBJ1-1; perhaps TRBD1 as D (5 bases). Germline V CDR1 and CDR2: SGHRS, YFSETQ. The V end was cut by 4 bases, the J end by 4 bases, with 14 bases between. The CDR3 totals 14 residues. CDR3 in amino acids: CASSPTGGSTEAFF. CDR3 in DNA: TGCGCCAGCAGCCCAACCGGGGGGAGCACTGAAGCTTTCTTT.

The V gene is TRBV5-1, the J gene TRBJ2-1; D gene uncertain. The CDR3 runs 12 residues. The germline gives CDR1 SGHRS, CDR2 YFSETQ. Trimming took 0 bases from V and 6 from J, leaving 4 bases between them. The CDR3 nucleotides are TGCGCCAGCAGCTTGGCTCGCAATGAGCAGTTCTTC. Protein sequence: CASSLARNEQFF. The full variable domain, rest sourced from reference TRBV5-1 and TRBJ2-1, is KAGVTQTPRYLIKTRGQQVTLSCSPISGHRSVSWYQQTPGQGLQFLFEYFSETQRNKGNFPGRFSGRQFSNSRSEMNVSTLELGDSALYLCASSLARNEQFFGPGTRLTVL.

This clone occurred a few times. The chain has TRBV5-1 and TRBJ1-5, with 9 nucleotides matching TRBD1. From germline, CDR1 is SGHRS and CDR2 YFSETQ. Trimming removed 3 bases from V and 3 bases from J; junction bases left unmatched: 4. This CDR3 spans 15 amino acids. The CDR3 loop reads CASSSGTGINQPQHF. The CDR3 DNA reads TGCGCCAGCAGCTCCGGGACAGGGATCAATCAGCCCCAGCATTTT.

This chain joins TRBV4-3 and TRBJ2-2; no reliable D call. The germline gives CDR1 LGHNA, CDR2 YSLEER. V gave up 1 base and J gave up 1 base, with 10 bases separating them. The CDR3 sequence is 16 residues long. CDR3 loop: CASSQVSAENTGELFF. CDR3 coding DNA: TGCGCCAGCAGCCAAGTCTCGGCGGAGAACACCGGGGAGCTGTTTTTT.